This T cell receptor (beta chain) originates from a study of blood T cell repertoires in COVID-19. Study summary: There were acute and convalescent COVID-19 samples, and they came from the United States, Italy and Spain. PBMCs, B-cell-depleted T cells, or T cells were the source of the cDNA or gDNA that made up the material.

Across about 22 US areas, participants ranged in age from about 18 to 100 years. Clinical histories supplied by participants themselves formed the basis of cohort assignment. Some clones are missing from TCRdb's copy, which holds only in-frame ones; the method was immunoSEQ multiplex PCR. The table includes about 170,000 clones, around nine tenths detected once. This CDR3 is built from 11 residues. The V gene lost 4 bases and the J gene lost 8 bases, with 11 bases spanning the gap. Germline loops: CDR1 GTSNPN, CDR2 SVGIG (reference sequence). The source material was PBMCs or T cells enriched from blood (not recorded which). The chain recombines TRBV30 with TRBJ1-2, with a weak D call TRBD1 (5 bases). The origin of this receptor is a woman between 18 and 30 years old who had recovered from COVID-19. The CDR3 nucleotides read TGTGCCTGGACCCGACAGCCGGGCTACACCTTC. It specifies CAWTRQPGYTF. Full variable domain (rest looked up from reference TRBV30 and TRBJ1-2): SQTIHQWPATLVQPVGSPLSLECTVEGTSNPNLYWYRQAAGRGLQLLFYSVGIGQISSEVPQNLSASRPQDRQFILSSKKLLLSDSGFYLCAWTRQPGYTFGSGTRLTVV.